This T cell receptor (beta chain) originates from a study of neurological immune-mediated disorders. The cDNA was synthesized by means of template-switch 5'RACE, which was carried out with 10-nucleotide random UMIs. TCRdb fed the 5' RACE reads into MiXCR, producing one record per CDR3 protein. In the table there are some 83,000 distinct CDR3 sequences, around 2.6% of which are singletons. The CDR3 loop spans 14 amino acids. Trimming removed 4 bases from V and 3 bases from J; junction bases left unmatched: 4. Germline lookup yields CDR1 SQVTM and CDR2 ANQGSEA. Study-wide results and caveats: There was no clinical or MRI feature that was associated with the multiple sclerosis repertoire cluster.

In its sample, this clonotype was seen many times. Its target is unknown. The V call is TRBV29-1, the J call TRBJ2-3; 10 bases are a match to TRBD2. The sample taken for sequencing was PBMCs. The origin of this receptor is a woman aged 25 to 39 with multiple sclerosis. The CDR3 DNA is TGCAGCGTTGCTAGCGGGAGAATGACAGATACGCAGTATTTT. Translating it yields CSVASGRMTDTQYF.